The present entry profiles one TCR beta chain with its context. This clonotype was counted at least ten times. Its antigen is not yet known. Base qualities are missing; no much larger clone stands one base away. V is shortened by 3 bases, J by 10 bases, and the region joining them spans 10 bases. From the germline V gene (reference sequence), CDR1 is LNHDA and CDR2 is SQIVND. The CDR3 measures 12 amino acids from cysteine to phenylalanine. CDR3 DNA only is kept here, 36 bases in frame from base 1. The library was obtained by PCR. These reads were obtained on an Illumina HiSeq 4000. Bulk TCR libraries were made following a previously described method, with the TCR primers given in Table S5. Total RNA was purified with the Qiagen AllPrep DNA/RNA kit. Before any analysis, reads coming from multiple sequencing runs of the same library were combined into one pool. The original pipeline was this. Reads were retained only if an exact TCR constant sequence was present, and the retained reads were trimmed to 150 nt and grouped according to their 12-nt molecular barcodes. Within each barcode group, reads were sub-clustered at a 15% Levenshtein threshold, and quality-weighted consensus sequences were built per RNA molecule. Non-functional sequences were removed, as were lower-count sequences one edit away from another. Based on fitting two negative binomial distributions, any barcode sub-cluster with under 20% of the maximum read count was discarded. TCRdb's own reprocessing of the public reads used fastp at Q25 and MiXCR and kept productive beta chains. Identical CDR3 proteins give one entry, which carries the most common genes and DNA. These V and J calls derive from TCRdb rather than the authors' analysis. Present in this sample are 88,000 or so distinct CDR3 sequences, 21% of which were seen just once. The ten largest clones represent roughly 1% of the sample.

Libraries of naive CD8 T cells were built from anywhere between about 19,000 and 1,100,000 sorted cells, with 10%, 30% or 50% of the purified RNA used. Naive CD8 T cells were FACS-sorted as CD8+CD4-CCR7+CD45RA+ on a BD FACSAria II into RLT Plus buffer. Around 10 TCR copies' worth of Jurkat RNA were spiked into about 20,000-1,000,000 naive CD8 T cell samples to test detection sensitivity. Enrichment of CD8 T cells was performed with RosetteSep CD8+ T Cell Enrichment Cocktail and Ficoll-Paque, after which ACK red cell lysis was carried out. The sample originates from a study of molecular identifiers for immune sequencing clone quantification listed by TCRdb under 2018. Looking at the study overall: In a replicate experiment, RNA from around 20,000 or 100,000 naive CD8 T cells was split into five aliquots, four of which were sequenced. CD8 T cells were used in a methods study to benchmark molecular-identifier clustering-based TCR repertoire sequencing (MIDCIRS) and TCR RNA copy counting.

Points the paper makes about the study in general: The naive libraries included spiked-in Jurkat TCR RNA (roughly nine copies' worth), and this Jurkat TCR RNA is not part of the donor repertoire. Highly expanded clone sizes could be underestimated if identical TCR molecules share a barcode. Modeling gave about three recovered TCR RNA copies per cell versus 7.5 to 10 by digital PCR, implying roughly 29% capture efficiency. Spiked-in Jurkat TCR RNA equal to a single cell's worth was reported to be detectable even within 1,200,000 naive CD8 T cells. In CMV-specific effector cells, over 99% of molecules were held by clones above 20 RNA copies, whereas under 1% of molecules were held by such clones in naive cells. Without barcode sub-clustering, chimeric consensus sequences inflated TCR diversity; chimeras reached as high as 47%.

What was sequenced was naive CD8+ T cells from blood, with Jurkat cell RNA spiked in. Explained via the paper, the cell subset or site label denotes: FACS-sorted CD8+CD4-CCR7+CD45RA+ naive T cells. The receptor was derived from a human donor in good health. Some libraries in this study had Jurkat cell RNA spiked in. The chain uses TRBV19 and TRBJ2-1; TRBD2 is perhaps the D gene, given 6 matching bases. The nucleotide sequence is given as TGTGCCAGTAGTATGGCGGGATTGGAGCAGTTCTTC. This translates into CASSMAGLEQFF.